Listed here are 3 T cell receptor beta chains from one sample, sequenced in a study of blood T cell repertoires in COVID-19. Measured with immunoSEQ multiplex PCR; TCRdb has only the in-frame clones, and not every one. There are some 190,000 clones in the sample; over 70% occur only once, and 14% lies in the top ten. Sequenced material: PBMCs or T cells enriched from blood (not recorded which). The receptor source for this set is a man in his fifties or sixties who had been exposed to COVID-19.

CDR3 region: CASSSGTDTQYF. CDR3 DNA: TGTGCCAGCTCGTCTGGCACAGATACGCAGTATTTT. This chain links TRBV28 with TRBJ2-3; D gene uncertain. Germline V gene data show CDR1 as MDHEN and CDR2 as SYDVKM. This CDR3 has 12 amino acids. V gave up 8 bases and J gave up 1 base, with 7 bases separating them.

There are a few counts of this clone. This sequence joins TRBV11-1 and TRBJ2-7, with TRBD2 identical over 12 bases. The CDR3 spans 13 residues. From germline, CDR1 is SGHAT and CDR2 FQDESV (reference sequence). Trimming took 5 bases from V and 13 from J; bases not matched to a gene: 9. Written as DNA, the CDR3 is TGTGCCAGCAGCGCAGGACTAGCGGGACGTGGATACTTC. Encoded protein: CASSAGLAGRGYF.

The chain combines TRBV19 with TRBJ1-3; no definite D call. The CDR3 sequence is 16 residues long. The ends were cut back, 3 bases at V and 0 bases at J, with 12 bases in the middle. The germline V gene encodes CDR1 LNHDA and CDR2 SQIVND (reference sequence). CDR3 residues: CASSITQRSSGNTIYF. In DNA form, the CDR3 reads TGTGCCAGTAGTATCACCCAGAGGAGCTCTGGAAACACCATATATTTT.